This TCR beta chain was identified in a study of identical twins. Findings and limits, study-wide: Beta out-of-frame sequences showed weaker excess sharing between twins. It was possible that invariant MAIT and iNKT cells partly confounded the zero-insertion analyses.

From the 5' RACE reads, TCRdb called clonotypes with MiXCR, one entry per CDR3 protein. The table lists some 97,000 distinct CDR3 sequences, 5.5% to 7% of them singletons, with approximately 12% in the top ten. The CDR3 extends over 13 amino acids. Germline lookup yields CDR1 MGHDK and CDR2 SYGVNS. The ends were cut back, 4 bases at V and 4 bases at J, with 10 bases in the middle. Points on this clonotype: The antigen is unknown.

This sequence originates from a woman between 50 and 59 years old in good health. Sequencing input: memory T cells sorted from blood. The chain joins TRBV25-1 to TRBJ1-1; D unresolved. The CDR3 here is CASSGPYLTEAFF. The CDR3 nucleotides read TGTGCCAGCAGTGGACCCTATCTCACTGAAGCTTTCTTT.